A selection of T cell receptor beta chains follows, all from one sample in a study of blood T cell repertoires in COVID-19. Assay: immunoSEQ multiplex PCR; the TCRdb copy retains only in-frame clones and omits some. The sample consists of roughly 500,000 clones, approximately 88% of them appearing once. Sequenced input: PBMCs or T cells enriched from blood (not recorded which). Receptors originate from a woman aged 40 to 49 who had recovered from COVID-19. CDR3s include the opening cysteine and the closing phenylalanine or tryptophan. Fields, in order: clone size, D gene, J gene, V gene, CDR3 protein, CDR3 DNA. D genes are given only for firm matches. The listing skips clone size in some rows; elsewhere it reads once, few, many or a size class.

once | NA | TRBJ1-3 | TRBV7-6 | CASSPVDPTEFWNTIYF | TGTGCCAGCAGCCCCGTCGATCCGACGGAGTTCTGGAACACCATATATTTT
few | NA | TRBJ2-3 | TRBV4-3 | CASSQDRSDTQYF | TGCGCCAGCAGCCAAGATCGGTCCGATACGCAGTATTTT
NA | NA | TRBJ1-3 | TRBV3-1/TRBV3-2 | CASSQGGSERTIYF | TGTGCCAGCAGCCAAGGAGGGTCCGAGCGCACCATATATTTT
NA | TRBD1 | TRBJ1-1 | TRBV6-2/TRBV6-3 | CASSYSDRADTEAFF | TGTGCCAGCAGTTATTCTGACAGGGCGGACACTGAAGCTTTCTTT
NA | NA | TRBJ1-1 | TRBV28 | CASKEAGVTEAFF | TGTGCCAGCAAAGAGGCAGGGGTCACTGAAGCTTTCTTT
once | TRBD1 | TRBJ2-3 | TRBV5-1 | CASSGQGAKDTQYF | TGCGCCAGCAGCGGACAGGGGGCTAAAGATACGCAGTATTTT
NA | NA | TRBJ2-7 | TRBV5-1 | CASSLERSGYEQYF | TGCGCCAGCAGCTTGGAGAGGTCCGGCTACGAGCAGTACTTC
NA | TRBD2 | TRBJ2-1 | TRBV6-6 | CASTLPTSATNNEQFF | TGTGCCAGCACCCTCCCTACTAGCGCGACAAACAATGAGCAGTTCTTC
NA | NA | TRBJ1-2 | TRBV5-6 | CASSFARDRFSLDYGYTF | TGTGCCAGCAGCTTTGCTCGAGACAGGTTTAGTCTTGACTATGGCTACACCTTC
few | TRBD2 | TRBJ2-7 | TRBV11-3 | CASRSTSGSYEQYF | TGTGCCAGCAGATCTACTAGCGGGAGCTACGAGCAGTACTTC
NA | TRBD1 | TRBJ2-1 | TRBV9 | CASSVEPGTGNNEQFF | TGTGCCAGCAGCGTAGAGCCCGGGACAGGGAACAATGAGCAGTTCTTC
once | NA | TRBJ2-6 | TRBV4-3 | CASSQGGGLGGANVLTF | TGCGCCAGCAGCCAAGGCGGAGGGTTAGGTGGGGCCAACGTCCTGACTTTC
NA | NA | TRBJ2-3 | TRBV19 | CASSMGLTDTQYF | TGTGCCAGTAGTATGGGGCTCACAGATACGCAGTATTTT
NA | NA | TRBJ1-1 | TRBV4-1 | CASSSRDKTFF | TGCGCCAGCAGCTCCCGGGACAAGACTTTCTTT
NA | NA | TRBJ1-2 | TRBV6-5 | CASSLPGGGGYTF | TGTGCCAGCAGTCTCCCGGGGGGGGGTGGCTACACCTTC
NA | TRBD2 | TRBJ2-2 | TRBV11-2 | CASSFSGRARSTGELFF | TGTGCCAGCAGCTTTAGCGGGAGGGCCAGGAGCACCGGGGAGCTGTTTTTT
NA | NA | TRBJ1-1 | TRBV5-1 | CASSLTGNTEAFF | TGCGCCAGCAGCCTGACAGGGAACACTGAAGCTTTCTTT
NA | NA | TRBJ1-1 | TRBV29-1 | CSVGSGLRRF | TGCAGCGTTGGATCAGGACTCCGACGCTTT
NA | NA | TRBJ2-5 | TRBV11-2 | CASSLSGQTQYF | TGTGCCAGCAGCCTCTCGGGACAGACCCAGTACTTC
NA | NA | TRBJ1-4 | TRBV27 | CATYGGQLNEKLFF | TGTGCCACCTACGGGGGGCAGTTAAATGAAAAACTGTTTTTT
NA | NA | TRBJ2-1 | TRBV9 | CASSVDRANEQFF | TGTGCCAGCAGCGTAGACAGGGCCAATGAGCAGTTCTTC
NA | TRBD2 | TRBJ2-3 | TRBV19 | CASSILSGVTTDTQYF | TGTGCCAGTAGTATCCTTAGCGGGGTAACCACAGATACGCAGTATTTT
once | NA | TRBJ1-1 | TRBV19 | CASSLQQNTEAFF | TGTGCCAGTAGTTTACAGCAGAACACTGAAGCTTTCTTT
NA | NA | TRBJ1-3 | TRBV14 | CASSIKAAGNTIYF | TGTGCCAGCAGCATAAAGGCGGCAGGAAACACCATATATTTT
NA | NA | TRBJ1-2 | TRBV21-1 | CASSKSRPGVYGYTF | TGTGCCAGCAGCAAATCCCGGCCAGGGGTCTATGGCTACACCTTC
once | TRBD2 | TRBJ2-3 | TRBV23-1 | CASSQSTSVYTDTQYF | TGCGCCAGCAGTCAATCGACTAGCGTTTACACAGATACGCAGTATTTT
NA | TRBD1 | TRBJ2-7 | TRBV6-5 | CASSRTGNAYEQYF | TGTGCCAGCAGTAGGACAGGGAATGCCTACGAGCAGTACTTC
NA | NA | TRBJ2-5 | TRBV4-2 | CASSQAEETQYF | TGTGCCAGCAGCCAAGCAGAAGAGACCCAGTACTTC
NA | TRBD2 | TRBJ2-3 | TRBV9 | CASSPEAGRAADTQYF | TGTGCCAGCAGCCCTGAGGCCGGGAGGGCCGCAGATACGCAGTATTTT
NA | TRBD2 | TRBJ2-3 | TRBV10-2 | CASSGGSGRSGTDTQYF | TGCGCCAGCAGCGGGGGGAGCGGGAGGTCCGGCACAGATACGCAGTATTTT